Listed below are T cell receptor beta chains from one sample, sequenced in a study of blood T cell repertoires in COVID-19. The assay was immunoSEQ multiplex PCR, and TCRdb's table has in-frame clones only and misses some. The data hold roughly 210,000 clones, with approximately 81% observed a single time. Sequenced: peripheral blood. These TCRs come from an elderly woman with COVID-19, enrolled during active disease. CDR3s include the opening cysteine and the closing phenylalanine or tryptophan. D genes are given only for firm matches. Clone sizes are given selectively: once, few, many, or a class where the clone is expanded.

-	TRBJ2-7	-	TRBV2	CASHGDYEQYF	TGTGCCAGCCACGGTGACTACGAGCAGTACTTC
-	TRBJ1-3	-	TRBV6-2/TRBV6-3	CASSLSSGNTIYF	TGTGCCAGCAGCCTCTCGTCTGGAAACACCATATATTTT
-	TRBJ1-1	TRBD1	TRBV14	CASSTGQGASEAFF	TGTGCCAGCAGTACAGGACAGGGGGCCTCTGAAGCTTTCTTT
-	TRBJ1-1	-	TRBV7-9	CASSPRGTEAFF	TGTGCCAGCAGCCCACGAGGCACTGAAGCTTTCTTT
few	TRBJ2-5	-	TRBV5-1	CASIAGAGSETQYF	TGCGCCAGCATCGCAGGAGCGGGTAGTGAGACCCAGTACTTC
-	TRBJ1-5	-	TRBV6-6	CASRFSLDQPQHF	TGTGCCAGCCGTTTCAGTTTGGATCAGCCCCAGCATTTT
-	TRBJ1-2	-	TRBV4-1	CASSHTVNYGYTF	TGCGCCAGCAGCCATACAGTTAACTATGGCTACACCTTC
-	TRBJ2-5	-	TRBV12-2	CASRLGVAGETQYF	TGTGCAAGTCGCTTAGGTGTGGCGGGGGAGACCCAGTACTTC
-	TRBJ2-7	-	TRBV7-2	CASSPFSSYEQYF	TGTGCCAGCAGCCCATTTAGCTCCTACGAGCAGTACTTC
-	TRBJ1-4	-	TRBV5-5	CASSLGDQGSIEKLFF	TGTGCCAGCAGCTTGGGGGACCAGGGGTCGATTGAAAAACTGTTTTTT